This T cell receptor (beta chain) was sequenced during a study of tissue T cells after allogeneic stem cell transplantation. Study results and caveats: Anatomically similar tissues had similar TCR repertoires within each patient. In patients and mice, blood and spleen missed much of tissue repertoire. Which tissue TCRs were alloreactive or antigen-specific was not determined. Some clones might be persisting host cells.

Germline V lookup: CDR1 KGHPV, CDR2 FQNQEV (reference sequence). The CDR3 length is 15 residues. V gave up 6 bases and J gave up 0 bases, with 12 bases separating them. This clone is labeled medium-sized (0.01 to 0.1%). Its specificity is not known. The gene symbols are mouse symbols. The read stops 1 residue short of the end of the CDR3; the missing end is completed from the germline J gene. Described time point: mouse harvest day 14 after allogeneic transplant. Tail vein injection delivered 10^7 T-cell-depleted bone marrow cells and 10^6 splenic CD5+ T cells. B6 (H2b) cells into BALB/c (H2d) mice; tissues taken at day 7 or 14. Using immunoSEQ multiplex PCR, the repertoire was profiled, and TCRdb retains in-frame clones only, with some absent. The table has roughly 7,800 clones, 30% to 35% seen once.

The source material was skin. This TCR came from a female BALB/c mouse given C57BL/6 T cells with graft-versus-host disease after an allogeneic hematopoietic cell transplant. V usage is TRBV26 and J usage is TRBJ2-1, with a weak D call TRBD1 (6 bases). The CDR3 bases that were read are TGTGCCAGCAGCTCGGGACATTATAACTATGCTGAGCAGTTC. This encodes CASSSGHYNYAEQF. The CDR3 as a whole reads CASSSGHYNYAEQFF.